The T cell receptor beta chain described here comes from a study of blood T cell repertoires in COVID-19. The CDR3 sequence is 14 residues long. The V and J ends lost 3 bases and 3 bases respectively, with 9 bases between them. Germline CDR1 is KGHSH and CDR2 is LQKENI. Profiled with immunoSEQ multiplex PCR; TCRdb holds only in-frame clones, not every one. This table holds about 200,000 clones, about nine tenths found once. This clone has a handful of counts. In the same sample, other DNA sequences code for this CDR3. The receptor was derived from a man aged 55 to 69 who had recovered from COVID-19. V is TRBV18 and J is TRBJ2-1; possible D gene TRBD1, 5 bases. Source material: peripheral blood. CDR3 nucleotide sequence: TGTGCCAGCTCACCGGCGACAGTCTACAATGAGCAGTTCTTC. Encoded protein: CASSPATVYNEQFF.